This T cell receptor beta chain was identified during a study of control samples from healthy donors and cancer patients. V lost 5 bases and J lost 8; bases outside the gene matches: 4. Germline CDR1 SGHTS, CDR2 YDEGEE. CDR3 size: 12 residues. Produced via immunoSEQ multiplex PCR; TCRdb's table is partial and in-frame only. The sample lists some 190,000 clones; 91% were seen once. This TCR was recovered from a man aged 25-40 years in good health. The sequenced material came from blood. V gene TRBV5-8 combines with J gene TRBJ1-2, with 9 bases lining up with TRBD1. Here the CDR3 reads CASSTGGWGYTF. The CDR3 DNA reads TGTGCCAGCAGTACAGGGGGCTGGGGCTACACCTTC.